This T cell receptor (beta chain) was identified in a study of blood T cell repertoires in COVID-19. Across the whole study: T cells, B-cell-depleted T cells, or PBMCs provided the cDNA or gDNA that served as material.

Trimming at V came to 2 bases and at J to 8 bases, leaving 9 bases not matched to a gene. Germline CDR1 and CDR2: GTSNPN and SVGIG (reference sequence). The CDR3 is made up of 14 amino acids. In the study's own analysis: Amplification of reference gene primers was used by the study to estimate nucleated cell counts. Repertoires were generated with immunoSEQ multiplex PCR, while TCRdb's copy carries only in-frame clones and drops some. Clone size and V and J calls were adopted from that table, with D and trimming inferred from the DNA. The top ten clones hold roughly 9.7% of a sample with about 170,000 clones, approximately 87% of them seen once. This clone was recorded only once.

The clonotype originates from a woman aged 60-75 years with COVID-19, enrolled during active disease. The chain has TRBV30 and TRBJ2-4; TRBD1 matches at 7 bases. The sample taken for sequencing was peripheral blood. The CDR3 region has the DNA TGTGCCTGGAGTCATCTAGTCCAGGGGGACATTCAGTACTTC. The encoded protein is CAWSHLVQGDIQYF.